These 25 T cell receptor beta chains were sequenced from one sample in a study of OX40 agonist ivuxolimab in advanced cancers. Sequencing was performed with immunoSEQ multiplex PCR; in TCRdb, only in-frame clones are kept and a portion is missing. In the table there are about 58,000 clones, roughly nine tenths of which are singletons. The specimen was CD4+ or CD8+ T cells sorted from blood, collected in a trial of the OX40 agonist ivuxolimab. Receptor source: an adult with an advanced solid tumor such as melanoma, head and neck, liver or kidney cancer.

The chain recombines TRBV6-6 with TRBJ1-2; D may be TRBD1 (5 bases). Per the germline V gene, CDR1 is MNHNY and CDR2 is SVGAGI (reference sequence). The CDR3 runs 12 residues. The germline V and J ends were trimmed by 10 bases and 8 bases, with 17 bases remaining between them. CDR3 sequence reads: CATGAGLFGYTF. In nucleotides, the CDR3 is TGTGCCACCGGGGCAGGGCTATTCGGCTACACCTTC.

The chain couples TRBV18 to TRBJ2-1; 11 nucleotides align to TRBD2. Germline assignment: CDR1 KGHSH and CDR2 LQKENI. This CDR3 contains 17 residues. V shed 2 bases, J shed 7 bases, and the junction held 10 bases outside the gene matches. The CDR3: CASSPKQLAGGPNEQFF. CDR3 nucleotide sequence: TGTGCCAGCTCACCAAAGCAGTTAGCGGGAGGGCCGAATGAGCAGTTCTTC.

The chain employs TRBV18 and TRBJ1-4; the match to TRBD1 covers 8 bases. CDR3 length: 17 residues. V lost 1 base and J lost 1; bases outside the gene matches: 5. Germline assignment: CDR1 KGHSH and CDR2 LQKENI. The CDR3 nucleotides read TGTGCCAGCTCACCACGGGACAGGTGGGAAACTAATGAAAAACTGTTTTTT. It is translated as CASSPRDRWETNEKLFF.

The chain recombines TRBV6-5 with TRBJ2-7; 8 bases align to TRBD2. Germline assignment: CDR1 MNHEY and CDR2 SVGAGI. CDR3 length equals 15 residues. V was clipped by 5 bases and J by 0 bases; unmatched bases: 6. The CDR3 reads CASSKAGGSSYEQYF. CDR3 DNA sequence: TGTGCCAGCAGTAAGGCGGGAGGAAGCTCCTACGAGCAGTACTTC.

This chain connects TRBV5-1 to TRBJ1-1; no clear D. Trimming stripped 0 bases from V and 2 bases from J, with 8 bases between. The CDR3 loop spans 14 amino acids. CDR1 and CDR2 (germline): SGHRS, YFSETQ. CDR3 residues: CASSLDGVNTEAFF. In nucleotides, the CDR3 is TGCGCCAGCAGCTTGGACGGGGTAAACACTGAAGCTTTCTTT.

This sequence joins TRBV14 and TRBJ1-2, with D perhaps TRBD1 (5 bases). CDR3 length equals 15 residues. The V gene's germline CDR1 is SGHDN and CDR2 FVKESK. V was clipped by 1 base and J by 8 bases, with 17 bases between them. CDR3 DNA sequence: TGTGCCAGCAGCCAAGTTGCGATAGCGGGACGGGGCTACACCTTC. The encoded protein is CASSQVAIAGRGYTF.

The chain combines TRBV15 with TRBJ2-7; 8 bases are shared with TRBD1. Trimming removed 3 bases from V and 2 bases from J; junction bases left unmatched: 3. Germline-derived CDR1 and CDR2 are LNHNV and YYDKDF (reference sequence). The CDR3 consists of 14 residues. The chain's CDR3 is CATSSDRGPYEQYF. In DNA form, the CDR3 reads TGTGCCACCAGCAGCGACAGGGGTCCCTACGAGCAGTACTTC.

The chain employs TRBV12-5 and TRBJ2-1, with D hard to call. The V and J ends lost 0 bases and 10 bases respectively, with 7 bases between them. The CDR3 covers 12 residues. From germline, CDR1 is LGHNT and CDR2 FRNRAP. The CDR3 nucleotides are TGTGCTAGTGGTTTGGTACTCGCCGAGCAGTTCTTC. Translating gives CASGLVLAEQFF.

CDR3 residues: CASSPLGAGGPNEQFF. CDR3 nucleotides: TGTGCCAGCTCACCACTTGGAGCGGGAGGTCCTAATGAGCAGTTCTTC. The genes are TRBV18 and TRBJ2-1; 9 nucleotides agree with TRBD2. CDR1 is KGHSH, CDR2 LQKENI, per germline. The CDR3 covers 16 residues. V lost 1 base to trimming and J lost 7 bases; unmatched junction nucleotides: 8.

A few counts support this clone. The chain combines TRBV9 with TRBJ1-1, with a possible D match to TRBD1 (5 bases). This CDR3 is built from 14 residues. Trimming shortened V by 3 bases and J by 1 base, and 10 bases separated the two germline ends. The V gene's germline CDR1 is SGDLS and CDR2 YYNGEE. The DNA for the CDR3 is TGTGCCAGCAGCGGGGACTGGGGGAACACTGAAGCTTTCTTT. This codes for CASSGDWGNTEAFF.

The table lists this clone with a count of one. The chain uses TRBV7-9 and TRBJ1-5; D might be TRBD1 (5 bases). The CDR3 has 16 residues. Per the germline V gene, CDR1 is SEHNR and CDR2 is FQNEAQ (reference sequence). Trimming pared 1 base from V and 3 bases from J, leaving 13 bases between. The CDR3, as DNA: TGTGCCAGCAGCTTAGGGACACCGGGGGTCAATCAGCCCCAGCATTTT. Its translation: CASSLGTPGVNQPQHF. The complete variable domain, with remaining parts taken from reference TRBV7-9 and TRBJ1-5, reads DTGVSQNPRHKITKRGQNVTFRCDPISEHNRLYWYRQTLGQGPEFLTYFQNEAQLEKSRLLSDRFSAERPKGSFSTLEIQRTEQGDSAMYLCASSLGTPGVNQPQHFGDGTRLSIL.

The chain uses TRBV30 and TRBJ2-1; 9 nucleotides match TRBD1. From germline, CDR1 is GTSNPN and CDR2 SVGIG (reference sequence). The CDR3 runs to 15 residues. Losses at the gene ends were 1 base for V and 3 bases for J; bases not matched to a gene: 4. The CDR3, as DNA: TGTGCCTGGAGTGCCTCGGGACAGGGCTACAATGAGCAGTTCTTC. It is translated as CAWSASGQGYNEQFF.

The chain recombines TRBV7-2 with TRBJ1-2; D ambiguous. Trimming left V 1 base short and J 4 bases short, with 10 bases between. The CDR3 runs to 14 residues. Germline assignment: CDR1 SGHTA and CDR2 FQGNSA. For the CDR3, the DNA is TGTGCCAGCAGCTTAGAAGAGGGTATCTATGGCTACACCTTC. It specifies CASSLEEGIYGYTF.

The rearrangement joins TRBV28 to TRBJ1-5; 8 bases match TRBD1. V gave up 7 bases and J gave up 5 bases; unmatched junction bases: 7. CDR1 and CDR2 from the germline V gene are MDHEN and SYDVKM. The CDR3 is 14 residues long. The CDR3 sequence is CASKNDRGHQPQHF. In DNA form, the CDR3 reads TGTGCCAGCAAAAACGACAGGGGACATCAGCCCCAGCATTTT.

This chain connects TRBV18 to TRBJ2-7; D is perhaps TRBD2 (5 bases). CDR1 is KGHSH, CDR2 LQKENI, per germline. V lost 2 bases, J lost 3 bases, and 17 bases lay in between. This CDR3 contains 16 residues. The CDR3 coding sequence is TGTGCCAGCTCACCATATTCCAGCGGTACACGCTACGAGCAGTACTTC. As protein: CASSPYSSGTRYEQYF.

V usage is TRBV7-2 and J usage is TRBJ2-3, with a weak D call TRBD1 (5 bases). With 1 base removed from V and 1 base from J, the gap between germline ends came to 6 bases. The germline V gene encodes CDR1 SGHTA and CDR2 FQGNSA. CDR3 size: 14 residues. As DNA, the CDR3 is TGTGCCAGCAGCTTAGTGGGGCGCACAGATACGCAGTATTTT. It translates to CASSLVGRTDTQYF. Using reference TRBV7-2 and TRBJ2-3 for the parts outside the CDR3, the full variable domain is GAGVSQSPSNKVTEKGKDVELRCDPISGHTALYWYRQSLGQGLEFLIYFQGNSAPDKSGLPSDRFSAERTGGSVSTLTIQRTQQEDSAVYLCASSLVGRTDTQYFGPGTRLTVL.

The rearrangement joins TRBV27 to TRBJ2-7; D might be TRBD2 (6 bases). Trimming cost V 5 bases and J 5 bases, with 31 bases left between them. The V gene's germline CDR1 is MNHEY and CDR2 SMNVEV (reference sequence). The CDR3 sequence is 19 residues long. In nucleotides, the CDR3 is TGTGCCAGCAGTACCCCAGTGCGTGGGAGGAATCACCCCCGCCACGAGCAGTACTTC. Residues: CASSTPVRGRNHPRHEQYF.

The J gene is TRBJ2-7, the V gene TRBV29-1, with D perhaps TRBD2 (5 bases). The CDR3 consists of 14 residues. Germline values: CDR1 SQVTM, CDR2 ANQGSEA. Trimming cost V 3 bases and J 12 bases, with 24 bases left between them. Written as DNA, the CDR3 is TGCAGCGTTGATGGCGAGGGCCGGGTGGGCGGAAGGTACTTC. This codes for CSVDGEGRVGGRYF.

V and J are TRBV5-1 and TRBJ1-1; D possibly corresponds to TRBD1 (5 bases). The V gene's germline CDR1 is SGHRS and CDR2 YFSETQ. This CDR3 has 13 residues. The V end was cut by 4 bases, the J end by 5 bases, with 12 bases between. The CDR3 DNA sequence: TGCGCCAGCAGCCAGGGTGTTAGGACTGAAGCTTTCTTT. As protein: CASSQGVRTEAFF.

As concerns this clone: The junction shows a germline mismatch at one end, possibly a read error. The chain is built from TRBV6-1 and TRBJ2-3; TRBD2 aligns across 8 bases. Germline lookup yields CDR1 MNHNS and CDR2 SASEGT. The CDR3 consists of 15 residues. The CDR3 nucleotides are TGTGCCAGCAGGGAAGGGACTAGATACACAGATACGCAGTATTTT. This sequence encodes CASREGTRYTDTQYF.

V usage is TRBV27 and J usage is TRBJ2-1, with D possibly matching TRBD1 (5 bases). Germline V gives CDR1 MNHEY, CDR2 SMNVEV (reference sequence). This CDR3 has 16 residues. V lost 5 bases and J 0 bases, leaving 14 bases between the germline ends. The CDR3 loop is CASSTYQGLSYNEQFF. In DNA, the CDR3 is TGTGCCAGCAGTACATATCAGGGTCTCTCCTACAATGAGCAGTTCTTC.

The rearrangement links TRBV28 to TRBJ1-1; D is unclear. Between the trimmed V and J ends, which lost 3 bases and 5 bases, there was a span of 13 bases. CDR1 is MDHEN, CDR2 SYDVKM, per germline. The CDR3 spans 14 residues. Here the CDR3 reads CASSFMDSRTEAFF. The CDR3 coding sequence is TGTGCCAGCAGTTTTATGGATTCGAGGACTGAAGCTTTCTTT. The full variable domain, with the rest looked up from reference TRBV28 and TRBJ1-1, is DVKVTQSSRYLVKRTGEKVFLECVQDMDHENMFWYRQDPGLGLRLIYFSYDVKMKEKGDIPEGYSVSREKKERFSLILESASTNQTSMYLCASSFMDSRTEAFFGQGTRLTVV.

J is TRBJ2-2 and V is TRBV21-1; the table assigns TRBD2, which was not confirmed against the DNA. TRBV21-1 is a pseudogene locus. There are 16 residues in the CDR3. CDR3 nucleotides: TGTGCCAGCAGCAATATTTTGGTAGCCCAGCCCGGGGAGCTGTTTTTT. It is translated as CASSNILVAQPGELFF.

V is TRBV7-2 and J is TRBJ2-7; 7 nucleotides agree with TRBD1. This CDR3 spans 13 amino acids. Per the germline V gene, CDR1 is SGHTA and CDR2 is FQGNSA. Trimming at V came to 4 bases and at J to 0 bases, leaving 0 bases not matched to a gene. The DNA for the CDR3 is TGTGCCAGCAGCTGGGACAGCTCCTACGAGCAGTACTTC. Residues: CASSWDSSYEQYF.

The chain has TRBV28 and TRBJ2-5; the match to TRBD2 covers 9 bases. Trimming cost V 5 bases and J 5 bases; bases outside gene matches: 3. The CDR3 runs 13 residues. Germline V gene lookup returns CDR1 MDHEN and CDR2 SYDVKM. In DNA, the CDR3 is TGTGCCAGCAGTCGCGGGGGGGAGGAGACCCAGTACTTC. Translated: CASSRGGEETQYF.